This note documents a single TCR beta chain sequence. The CDR3 spans 15 residues. Germline V lookup: CDR1 SQVTM, CDR2 ANQGSEA. The V gene end was trimmed by 6 bases and the J gene end by 2 bases; junction bases not matched to a gene: 10. These data come from a study of blood T cell repertoires in COVID-19. Profiled with immunoSEQ multiplex PCR; TCRdb holds only in-frame clones, not every one. The sample records over 200,000 clones, roughly nine tenths being singletons. Material for sequencing was PBMCs or T cells enriched from blood (not recorded which). V is TRBV29-1 and J is TRBJ2-3, with 8 nucleotides matching TRBD1. The TCR was taken from a woman aged 45-60 years in a cohort exposed to, infected with or recovered from COVID-19 (not recorded which). CDR3 bases: TGCAGCGTCCAGCCCCGACAGGGGATCACAGATACGCAGTATTTT. Translating it yields CSVQPRQGITDTQYF.